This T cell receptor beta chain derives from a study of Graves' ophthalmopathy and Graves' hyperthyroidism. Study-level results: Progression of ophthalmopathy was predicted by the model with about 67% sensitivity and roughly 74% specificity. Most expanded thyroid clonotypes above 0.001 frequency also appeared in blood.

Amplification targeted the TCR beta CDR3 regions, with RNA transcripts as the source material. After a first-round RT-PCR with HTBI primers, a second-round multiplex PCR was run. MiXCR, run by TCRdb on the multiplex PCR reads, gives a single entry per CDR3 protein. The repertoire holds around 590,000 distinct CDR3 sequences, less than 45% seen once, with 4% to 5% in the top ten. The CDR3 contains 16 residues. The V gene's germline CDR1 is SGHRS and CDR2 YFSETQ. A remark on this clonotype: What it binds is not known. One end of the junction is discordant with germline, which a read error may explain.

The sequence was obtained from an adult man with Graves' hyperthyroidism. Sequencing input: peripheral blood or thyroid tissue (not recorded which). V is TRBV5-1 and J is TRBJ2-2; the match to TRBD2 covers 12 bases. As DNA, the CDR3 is TGCGCCAGCAGCCGGACTAGCGGGACGAACACCGGGGAGCTGTACTTC. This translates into CASSRTSGTNTGELYF.